This entry lists 8 T cell receptor beta chains sequenced from one sample in a study of long-term antiretroviral therapy in people with HIV. Assay version v3.0 of immunoSEQ was used, and it was run at survey level. Measured with immunoSEQ multiplex PCR; TCRdb has only the in-frame clones, and not every one. The table has over 20,000 clones, almost 85% seen once. The source material was unsorted PBMCs, sampled 0.5 years after starting antiretroviral therapy. These receptors were obtained from a man between 18 and 29 years old with HIV.

This chain joins TRBV11-1 and TRBJ2-5, with TRBD2 as a possible D gene (6 bases). The V and J ends lost 8 bases and 5 bases respectively, with 15 bases between them. Germline assignment: CDR1 SGHAT and CDR2 FQDESV (reference sequence). The CDR3 covers 13 residues. CDR3 in DNA: TGTGCCAGCGCTAGGGAGGATATGGAGACCCAGTACTTC. This sequence encodes CASAREDMETQYF.

The J gene is TRBJ2-7, the V gene TRBV29-1, with a tentative D call TRBD2 (6 bases). Germline CDR1 reads SQVTM; CDR2 reads ANQGSEA. This CDR3 is 13 amino acids long. V dropped 5 bases and J dropped 4 bases, with 15 bases sitting between them. The CDR3 region is CSVSIGTFYEQYF. The DNA for the CDR3 is TGCAGCGTTTCCATCGGGACTTTTTACGAGCAGTACTTC.

This clone has just a few counts. The chain recombines TRBV5-6 with TRBJ1-2; 7 nucleotides align to TRBD1. Germline assignment: CDR1 SGHDT and CDR2 YYEEEE. The CDR3 is 13 residues long. Trimming at V came to 5 bases and at J to 2 bases, leaving 3 bases not matched to a gene. CDR3 coding DNA: TGTGCCAGCAGTCTCAGGGGGAACTATGGCTACACCTTC. It translates to CASSLRGNYGYTF.

This chain's CDR3 is CASLLPEENYGYTF. The CDR3 DNA is TGTGCCAGCCTCCTGCCTGAGGAAAACTATGGCTACACCTTC. The chain has TRBV6-5 and TRBJ1-2; D uncertain. This CDR3 comprises 14 residues. Germline-derived CDR1 and CDR2 are MNHEY and SVGAGI. V shed 8 bases and J shed 2 bases, with 15 bases lying between them.

The rearrangement joins TRBV10-1 to TRBJ1-5; 9 positions match TRBD1. The CDR3 runs 18 residues. V dropped 5 bases and J dropped 0; count of bases not matched to a gene: 11. Germline V CDR1 and CDR2: WNHNN, SYGVQD (reference sequence). In nucleotides, the CDR3 is TGCGCCAGCAGTCATCCGGGACAGGGCCCCTCTAGCAATCAGCCCCAGCATTTT. This codes for CASSHPGQGPSSNQPQHF.

In its sample, this clone was seen once. This chain connects TRBV7-3 to TRBJ2-5; maybe TRBD2 (6 bases). Trimming removed 5 bases from V and 1 base from J, with 20 bases in between. Germline V CDR1 and CDR2: SGHTA, FQGTGA. The CDR3 length is 17 residues. CDR3 residues: CASSQGYGWGGQETQYF. Written as DNA, the CDR3 is TGTGCCAGCAGCCAAGGGTACGGTTGGGGAGGCCAAGAGACCCAGTACTTC.

This clone was detected a few times. This chain uses TRBV5-5 with TRBJ2-2; 8 bases line up with TRBD2. Germline CDR1 and CDR2: SGHKS and YYEKEE (reference sequence). The CDR3 extends over 13 amino acids. After removal of 4 bases from V and 6 bases from J, the junction contained 2 bases not matched to a gene. As DNA, the CDR3 is TGTGCCAGCAGCCGGGGGGGATCCGGGGAGCTGTTTTTT. Translation gives CASSRGGSGELFF.

This rearrangement joins TRBV6-1 to TRBJ2-7; TRBD1 matches at 7 bases. Germline trimming cut 11 bases from V and 0 bases from J; bases unmatched to any gene: 10. The CDR3 is 14 amino acids. Germline CDR1 is MNHNS and CDR2 is SASEGT. CDR3 sequence reads: CAARRQGSSYEQYF. The DNA for the CDR3 is TGTGCCGCCCGACGACAGGGCAGCTCCTACGAGCAGTACTTC.